A single sample is the source of the 32 T cell receptor beta chains below, sequenced in a study of identical twins. Using its own MiXCR run on the 5' RACE reads, TCRdb lists one record per CDR3 protein. Of over 500,000 distinct CDR3 sequences listed, 20% to 25% are singletons. The sample also formed part of further work on T cells expressing NK-cell markers.

What was sequenced was CD4+ T cells sorted from blood. All receptors derive from a young woman in good health.

The genes are TRBV20-1 and TRBJ2-7; TRBD2 might be the D (6 bases). Germline CDR1 is DFQATT and CDR2 is SNEGSKA (reference sequence). The CDR3 contains 14 residues. V was trimmed by 1 base and J by 1 base, leaving 11 bases between them. The DNA for the CDR3 is TGCAGTGCTAGAGTGAGGCGGGGTTCCTACGAGCAGTACTTC. Its protein product is CSARVRRGSYEQYF.

This sequence joins TRBV27 and TRBJ2-5; 9 bases are a match to TRBD2. Germline V gives CDR1 MNHEY, CDR2 SMNVEV (reference sequence). This CDR3 has 17 residues. V trimming: 7 bases; J trimming: 1 base; junction bases outside the gene matches: 13. In DNA, the CDR3 is TGTGCCAGCACCTCACGCCGGACTAGCGCGCGCCAAGAGACCCAGTACTTC. Its translation: CASTSRRTSARQETQYF.

The J gene is TRBJ1-4, the V gene TRBV20-1; a possible D gene is TRBD1 (5 bases). This CDR3 has 13 residues. The V end was cut by 3 bases, the J end by 16 bases, with 21 bases between. Per germline, CDR1 DFQATT and CDR2 SNEGSKA (reference sequence). CDR3: CSASSGPQEIRFF. CDR3 nucleotide sequence: TGCAGTGCTAGTTCGGGACCGCAAGAGATTAGGTTTTTT.

This clonotype was recorded at least ten times. This sequence joins TRBV12-3 or TRBV12-4 and TRBJ2-1; 8 nucleotides line up with TRBD2. The junction had 11 bases not matched to a gene; V was cut back by 6 bases and J by 7 bases. CDR3 length: 15 residues. CDR3 residues: CASSRTSRLQNEQFF. The CDR3, as DNA: TGTGCCAGCAGCCGGACTAGCCGATTACAGAATGAGCAGTTCTTC.

This clonotype came up a few times. The chain uses TRBV9 and TRBJ2-7; D is unclear. This CDR3 is 14 amino acids long. CDR1 SGDLS and CDR2 YYNGEE come from the germline V gene. Trimming shortened V by 1 base and J by 6 bases, and 14 bases separated the two germline ends. This chain's CDR3 is CASSVTAQEGEQYF. CDR3 DNA sequence: TGTGCCAGCAGCGTAACAGCTCAGGAAGGCGAGCAGTACTTC.

This clonotype was seen a few times. The CDR3 DNA is TGCAGTGCTAGTTTGACTAGCGTGGGGGAGACCCAGTACTTC. Amino acids: CSASLTSVGETQYF. This rearrangement joins TRBV20-1 to TRBJ2-5; 8 bases are a match to TRBD2. Germline CDR1 and CDR2: DFQATT and SNEGSKA (reference sequence). The CDR3 runs to 14 residues. The V gene end was trimmed by 3 bases and the J gene end by 5 bases; junction bases not matched to a gene: 8.

This clonotype turned up a few times. The V gene is TRBV20-1, the J gene TRBJ2-5; 9 bases align to TRBD2. Losses at the gene ends were 0 bases for V and 3 bases for J; bases not matched to a gene: 8. The germline V gene has CDR1 DFQATT and CDR2 SNEGSKA (reference sequence). This CDR3 spans 16 amino acids. In nucleotides, the CDR3 is TGCAGTGCTAGAGATCCCGTAGTAGCGGGGGAAGAGACCCAGTACTTC. The encoded protein is CSARDPVVAGEETQYF.

This chain joins TRBV18 and TRBJ2-1, with a weak D call TRBD2 (5 bases). Germline values: CDR1 KGHSH, CDR2 LQKENI. The CDR3 spans 13 residues. V was pared by 3 bases and J by 5 bases, with 8 bases between. CDR3 region: CASSPSVDNEQFF. The DNA for the CDR3 is TGTGCCAGCTCACCTAGCGTAGACAATGAGCAGTTCTTC.

The J gene is TRBJ2-2, the V gene TRBV10-3; the match to TRBD2 covers 7 bases. The CDR3 sequence is 16 residues long. Germline loops: CDR1 ENHRY, CDR2 SYGVKD. V shed 0 bases and J 3 bases; nucleotides not matched to a gene: 4. In DNA, the CDR3 is TGTGCCATCAGTGAGTCCAAGCGGGGTTACACCGGGGAGCTGTTTTTT. It codes for CAISESKRGYTGELFF.

There are a few counts of this clonotype. CDR3 amino acids: CASSLGYSADYEQYF. The CDR3 nucleotides are TGTGCCAGCAGCCTGGGTTATAGCGCGGACTACGAGCAGTACTTC. The chain is built from TRBV5-6 and TRBJ2-7; TRBD2 is a possible D gene (5 bases). Germline V gene lookup returns CDR1 SGHDT and CDR2 YYEEEE. The CDR3 loop spans 15 amino acids. Trimming cost V 4 bases and J 3 bases, with 17 bases left between them. Filled out from reference TRBV5-6 and TRBJ2-7, the complete variable domain reads DAGVTQSPTHLIKTRGQQVTLRCSPKSGHDTVSWYQQALGQGPQFIFQYYEEEERQRGNFPDRFSGHQFPNYSSELNVNALLLGDSALYLCASSLGYSADYEQYFGPGTRLTVT.

The chain combines TRBV5-1 with TRBJ2-1; TRBD2 agrees at 12 bases. The CDR3 has 15 residues. V shed 4 bases, J shed 5 bases, and the junction held 4 bases outside the gene matches. CDR1 SGHRS and CDR2 YFSETQ come from the germline V gene. The CDR3: CASSALAGGDNEQFF. CDR3 sequence (DNA): TGCGCCAGCAGCGCGCTAGCGGGGGGGGACAATGAGCAGTTCTTC.

The V gene is TRBV15, the J gene TRBJ2-3; 7 nucleotides match TRBD1. The V and J ends lost 7 bases and 15 bases, in that order; junction bases with no gene match: 13. Germline CDR1 reads LNHNV; CDR2 reads YYDKDF (reference sequence). The CDR3 spans 12 residues. DNA of the CDR3: TGTGCCACCAAACGTTCGACAGGGAGTGAATATTTT. Translating gives CATKRSTGSEYF.

The chain recombines TRBV11-2 with TRBJ1-1, with TRBD1 matching 7 bases. V lost 5 bases and J lost 0; bases outside the gene matches: 6. CDR1 and CDR2 from the germline V gene are SGHAT and FQNNGV. The CDR3 consists of 15 residues. For the CDR3, the DNA is TGTGCCAGCAGCGTCTACAGGGGCGTGAACACTGAAGCTTTCTTT. It is translated as CASSVYRGVNTEAFF.

This clonotype was detected only a few times. The chain carries TRBV3-1 and TRBJ1-4, with D unresolved. Germline CDR1 LGHDT, CDR2 YNNKEL (reference sequence). Trimming removed 0 bases at V and 4 bases at J, with 12 bases between. The length of the CDR3 is 16 residues. CDR3 nucleotide sequence: TGTGCCAGCAGCCAAGAATGGGGTCGGGGTAATGAAAAACTGTTTTTT. This gives the protein CASSQEWGRGNEKLFF.

The chain carries TRBV6-1 and TRBJ1-2, with a weak D call TRBD1 (5 bases). The CDR3 covers 13 residues. V dropped 6 bases and J dropped 5 bases, with 13 bases sitting between them. The germline CDR1 and CDR2 sequences are MNHNS and SASEGT. The CDR3 protein is CASSIGTSYGYTF. The CDR3 DNA reads TGTGCCAGCAGCATTGGGACCTCTTATGGCTACACCTTC.

There are a few counts of this clonotype. The rearrangement links TRBV20-1 to TRBJ1-5; 7 bases align to TRBD1. The V gene end was trimmed by 4 bases and the J gene end by 4 bases; junction bases not matched to a gene: 4. The CDR3 contains 13 residues. The germline V gene has CDR1 DFQATT and CDR2 SNEGSKA (reference sequence). CDR3 coding DNA: TGCAGTGCTATAGGGGGCGGAAATCAGCCCCAGCATTTT. Encoded protein: CSAIGGGNQPQHF.

This clonotype was seen only a few times. This chain links TRBV5-1 with TRBJ1-2; D might be TRBD1 (5 bases). This CDR3 has 14 amino acids. V lost 0 bases and J 3 bases, leaving 9 bases between the germline ends. Germline V gene sequence: CDR1 SGHRS, CDR2 YFSETQ. The CDR3 bases are TGCGCCAGCAGCTTGGAACAGGCCTACTATGGCTACACCTTC. Its translation is CASSLEQAYYGYTF. The entire variable domain, with the rest obtained from reference TRBV5-1 and TRBJ1-2, is as follows: KAGVTQTPRYLIKTRGQQVTLSCSPISGHRSVSWYQQTPGQGLQFLFEYFSETQRNKGNFPGRFSGRQFSNSRSEMNVSTLELGDSALYLCASSLEQAYYGYTFGSGTRLTVV.

The table lists this clonotype with a count of one. The chain has TRBV10-1 and TRBJ2-3, with D possibly being TRBD2 (6 bases). This CDR3 contains 14 residues. V dropped 8 bases and J dropped 0 bases, with 12 bases sitting between them. Germline lookup yields CDR1 WNHNN and CDR2 SYGVQD (reference sequence). CDR3 region: CASSGSWSTDTQYF. CDR3 bases: TGCGCCAGCTCCGGGAGTTGGAGCACAGATACGCAGTATTTT.

This clonotype appeared a few times. The chain has TRBV20-1 and TRBJ2-5, with 10 nucleotides matching TRBD1. The CDR3 length is 14 residues. CDR1 DFQATT and CDR2 SNEGSKA come from the germline V gene (reference sequence). V was clipped by 4 bases and J by 5 bases; unmatched bases: 7. The CDR3 sequence is CSAIRQGALETQYF. CDR3 nucleotide sequence: TGCAGTGCTATAAGACAGGGGGCCCTTGAGACCCAGTACTTC.

J is TRBJ1-1 and V is TRBV10-3, with 9 bases matching TRBD1. There are 14 residues in the CDR3. V gave up 5 bases and J gave up 5 bases; unmatched junction bases: 6. The V gene's germline CDR1 is ENHRY and CDR2 SYGVKD. The CDR3: CAISSGTGKTEAFF. Written as DNA, the CDR3 is TGTGCCATCAGTAGTGGGACAGGGAAAACTGAAGCTTTCTTT.

The chain employs TRBV3-1 and TRBJ2-7; 7 bases are a match to TRBD2. V gave up 4 bases and J gave up 5 bases; unmatched junction bases: 11. Germline V lookup: CDR1 LGHDT, CDR2 YNNKEL (reference sequence). The CDR3 is made up of 15 amino acids. The CDR3, as DNA: TGTGCCAGCAGCCCCCGACTAGCTCTTCGTGACGAGCAGTACTTC. As protein: CASSPRLALRDEQYF.

In its sample, this clonotype was seen many times. The chain uses TRBV16 and TRBJ2-3; no clear D gene. Per germline, CDR1 KGHSY and CDR2 FQNENV. The CDR3 is 12 amino acids. Trimming left V 2 bases short and J 6 bases short, with 6 bases between. CDR3 residues: CASSQGFDTQYF. DNA of the CDR3: TGTGCCAGCAGCCAAGGTTTCGATACGCAGTATTTT.

This clonotype was seen more than once but under ten times. The rearrangement joins TRBV20-1 to TRBJ2-7; unclear D gene. CDR1 and CDR2 (germline): DFQATT, SNEGSKA (reference sequence). The CDR3 totals 15 residues. The V gene lost 1 base and the J gene lost 0 bases, with 13 bases spanning the gap. CDR3 residues: CSARVWTPLSYEQYF. The CDR3 nucleotides read TGCAGTGCTAGAGTTTGGACCCCCCTCTCCTACGAGCAGTACTTC.

The genes are TRBV10-1 and TRBJ2-1; 9 bases align to TRBD2. V lost 2 bases, J lost 10 bases, and 12 bases stayed unmatched. In germline, CDR1 is WNHNN, CDR2 SYGVQD (reference sequence). The CDR3 runs 16 residues. The DNA for the CDR3 is TGCGCCAGCAGTGAGGCCCGTAGCGGGAGTTTCTTCGAGCAGTTCTTC. It yields the protein CASSEARSGSFFEQFF.

In its sample, this clonotype was seen a few times. The gene calls are TRBV6-1 and TRBJ1-1, with 8 positions matching TRBD1. CDR1 is MNHNS and CDR2 is SASEGT in the germline V gene. Trimming took 5 bases from V and 5 from J; bases not matched to a gene: 7. This CDR3 has 14 residues. In nucleotides, the CDR3 is TGTGCCAGCAGTCAGGGGGCAGGTCGGACTGAAGCTTTCTTT. This gives the protein CASSQGAGRTEAFF.

This chain uses TRBV7-9 with TRBJ1-5; 7 positions agree with TRBD1. Germline CDR1 and CDR2: SEHNR and FQNEAQ (reference sequence). The CDR3 has 14 amino acids. Losses at the gene ends were 3 bases for V and 6 bases for J; bases not matched to a gene: 5. The CDR3 protein is CASSFEGGLQPQHF. For the CDR3, the DNA is TGTGCCAGCAGCTTCGAAGGGGGCCTTCAGCCCCAGCATTTT.

With respect to this clonotype: An end of the junction does not agree with germline; a read error may underlie this. The V and J genes are TRBV12-3 or TRBV12-4 and TRBJ1-1; possible D gene TRBD1, 6 bases. The length of the CDR3 is 14 residues. In DNA form, the CDR3 reads TGTGCCAGCAGCCGGGACACCTTGGGCACTGTAGCTTTCTTT. The encoded protein is CASSRDTLGTVAFF.

The chain is built from TRBV20-1 and TRBJ2-1; D gene uncertain. The CDR3 covers 13 residues. With 3 bases removed from V and 5 bases from J, the gap between germline ends came to 11 bases. Germline lookup yields CDR1 DFQATT and CDR2 SNEGSKA (reference sequence). The CDR3 coding sequence is TGCAGTGCTAGGCCTTCTCTAGACAATGAGCAGTTCTTC. Protein sequence: CSARPSLDNEQFF.

This clonotype was detected a few times. The V gene is TRBV5-6, the J gene TRBJ1-1, with TRBD1 as a possible D gene (6 bases). This CDR3 is 16 amino acids long. The germline V gene encodes CDR1 SGHDT and CDR2 YYEEEE. The V end was cut by 1 base, the J end by 4 bases, with 17 bases between. CDR3 nucleotides: TGTGCCAGCAGCTTGCGTGCGGGGGCCGTGATCACTGAAGCTTTCTTT. Protein: CASSLRAGAVITEAFF.

This clonotype was observed a few times. The J gene is TRBJ1-2, the V gene TRBV20-1; the D gene is possibly TRBD1 (5 bases). Trimming pared 5 bases from V and 12 bases from J, leaving 19 bases between. Germline-derived CDR1 and CDR2 are DFQATT and SNEGSKA (reference sequence). This CDR3 contains 12 residues. In nucleotides, the CDR3 is TGCAGTGCTGCCGCCGGGGGGACCCCCAACACCTTC. Residues: CSAAAGGTPNTF.

This clonotype was detected once. The V call is TRBV30, the J call TRBJ2-1; D ambiguous. This CDR3 region has 11 residues. The V and J ends lost 2 bases and 10 bases respectively, with 9 bases between them. Germline values: CDR1 GTSNPN, CDR2 SVGIG (reference sequence). The CDR3 nucleotides read TGTGCCTGGAGTCCGTCTTTGGAGCAGTTCTTC. Its translation: CAWSPSLEQFF.

For this clonotype: The germline gene is not matched at one end of the junction; a read error may be the cause. The V and J genes are TRBV5-1 and TRBJ1-1; D not certain. Germline V CDR1 and CDR2: SGHRS, YFSETQ. This CDR3 comprises 13 residues. This chain's CDR3 is CASSLAIGEARLF. The CDR3 nucleotides are TGCGCCAGCAGCTTGGCCATCGGAGAGGCGCGGCTCTTT.